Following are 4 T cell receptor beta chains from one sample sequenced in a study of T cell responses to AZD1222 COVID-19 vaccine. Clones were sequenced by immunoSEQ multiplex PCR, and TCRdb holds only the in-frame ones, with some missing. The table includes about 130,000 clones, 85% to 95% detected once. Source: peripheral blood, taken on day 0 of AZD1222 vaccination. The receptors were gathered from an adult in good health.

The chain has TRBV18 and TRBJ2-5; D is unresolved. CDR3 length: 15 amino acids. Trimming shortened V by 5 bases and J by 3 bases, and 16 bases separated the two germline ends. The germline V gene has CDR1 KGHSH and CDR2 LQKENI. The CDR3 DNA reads TGTGCCAGCTCAAAAGGTGTTAGGCGCGAAGAGACCCAGTACTTC. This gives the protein CASSKGVRREETQYF.

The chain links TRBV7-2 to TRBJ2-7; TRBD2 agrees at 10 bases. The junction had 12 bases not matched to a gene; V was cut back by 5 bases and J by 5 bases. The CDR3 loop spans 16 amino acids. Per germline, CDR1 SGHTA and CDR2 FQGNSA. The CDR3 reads CASSPWSGRATNEQYF. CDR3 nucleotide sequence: TGTGCCAGCAGCCCATGGAGCGGGAGGGCCACCAACGAGCAGTACTTC.

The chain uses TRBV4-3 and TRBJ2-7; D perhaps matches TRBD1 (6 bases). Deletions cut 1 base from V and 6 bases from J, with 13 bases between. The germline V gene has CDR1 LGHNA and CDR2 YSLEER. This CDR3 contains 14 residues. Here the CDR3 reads CASSQVRGWGEQYF. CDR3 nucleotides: TGCGCCAGCAGCCAAGTGAGGGGGTGGGGCGAGCAGTACTTC.

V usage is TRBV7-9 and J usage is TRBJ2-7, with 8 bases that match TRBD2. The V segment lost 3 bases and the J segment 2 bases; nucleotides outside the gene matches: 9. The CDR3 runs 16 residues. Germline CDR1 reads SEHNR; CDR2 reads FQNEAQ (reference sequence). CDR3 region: CASSLDWAGGTYEQYF. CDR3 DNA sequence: TGTGCCAGCAGCTTGGATTGGGCGGGGGGCACCTACGAGCAGTACTTC. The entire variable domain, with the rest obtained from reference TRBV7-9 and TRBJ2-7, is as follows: DTGVSQNPRHKITKRGQNVTFRCDPISEHNRLYWYRQTLGQGPEFLTYFQNEAQLEKSRLLSDRFSAERPKGSFSTLEIQRTEQGDSAMYLCASSLDWAGGTYEQYFGPGTRLTVT.